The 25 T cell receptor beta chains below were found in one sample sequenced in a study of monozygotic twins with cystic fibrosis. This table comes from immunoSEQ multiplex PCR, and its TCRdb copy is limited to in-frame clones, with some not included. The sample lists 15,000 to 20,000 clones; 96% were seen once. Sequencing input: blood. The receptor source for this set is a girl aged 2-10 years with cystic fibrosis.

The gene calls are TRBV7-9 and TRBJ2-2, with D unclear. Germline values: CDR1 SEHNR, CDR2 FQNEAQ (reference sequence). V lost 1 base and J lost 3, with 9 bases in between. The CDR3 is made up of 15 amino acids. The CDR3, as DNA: TGTGCCAGCAGCTTAGGCTACACCTACACCGGGGAGCTGTTTTTT. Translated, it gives CASSLGYTYTGELFF.

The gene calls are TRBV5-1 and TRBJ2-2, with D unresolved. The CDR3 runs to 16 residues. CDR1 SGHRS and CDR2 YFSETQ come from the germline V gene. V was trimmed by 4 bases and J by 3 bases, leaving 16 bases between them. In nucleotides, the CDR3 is TGCGCCAGCAGCCCGAAGCTGAGAAGAGACACCGGGGAGCTGTTTTTT. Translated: CASSPKLRRDTGELFF.

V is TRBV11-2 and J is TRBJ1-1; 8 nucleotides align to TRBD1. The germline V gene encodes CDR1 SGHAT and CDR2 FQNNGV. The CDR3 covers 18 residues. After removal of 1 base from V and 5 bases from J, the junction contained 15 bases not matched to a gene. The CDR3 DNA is TGTGCCAGCAGCTTAGGGTACAGGGGGAAACCAGGGAGTACTGAAGCTTTCTTT. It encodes CASSLGYRGKPGSTEAFF.

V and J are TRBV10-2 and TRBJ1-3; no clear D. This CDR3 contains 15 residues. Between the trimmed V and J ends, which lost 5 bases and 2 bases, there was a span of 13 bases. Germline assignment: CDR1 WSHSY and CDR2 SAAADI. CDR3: CASSKAGTAGNTIYF. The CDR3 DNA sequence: TGCGCCAGCAGTAAGGCGGGTACCGCTGGAAACACCATATATTTT.

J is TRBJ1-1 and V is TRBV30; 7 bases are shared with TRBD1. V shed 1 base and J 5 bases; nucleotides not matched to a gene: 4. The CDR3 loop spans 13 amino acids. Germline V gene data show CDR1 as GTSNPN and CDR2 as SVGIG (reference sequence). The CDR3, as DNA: TGTGCCTGGAGTGGACAGGGTTGGACTGAAGCTTTCTTT. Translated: CAWSGQGWTEAFF.

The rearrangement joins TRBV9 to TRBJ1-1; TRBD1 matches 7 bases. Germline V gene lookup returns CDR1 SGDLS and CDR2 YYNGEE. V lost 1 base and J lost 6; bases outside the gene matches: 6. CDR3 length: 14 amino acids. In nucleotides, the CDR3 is TGTGCCAGCAGCGTATTAGGGGGCTTGTCTGAAGCTTTCTTT. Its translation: CASSVLGGLSEAFF.

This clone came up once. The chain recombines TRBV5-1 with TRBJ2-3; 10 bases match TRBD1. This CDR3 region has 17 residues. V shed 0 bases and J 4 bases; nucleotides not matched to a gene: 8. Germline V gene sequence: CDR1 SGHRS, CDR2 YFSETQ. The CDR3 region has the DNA TGCGCCAGCAGCTTGGCCACTATGACAGGGGGCGCAGATACGCAGTATTTT. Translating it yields CASSLATMTGGADTQYF.

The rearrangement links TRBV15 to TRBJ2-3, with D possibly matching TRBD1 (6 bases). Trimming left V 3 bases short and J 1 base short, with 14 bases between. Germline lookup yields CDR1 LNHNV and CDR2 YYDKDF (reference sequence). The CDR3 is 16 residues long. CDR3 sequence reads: CATSSRGGGRTDTQYF. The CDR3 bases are TGTGCCACCAGCAGCAGGGGTGGCGGGCGCACAGATACGCAGTATTTT. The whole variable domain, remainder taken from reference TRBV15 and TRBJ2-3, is DAMVIQNPRYQVTQFGKPVTLSCSQTLNHNVMYWYQQKSSQAPKLLFHYYDKDFNNEADTPDNFQSRRPNTSFCFLDIRSPGLGDTAMYLCATSSRGGGRTDTQYFGPGTRLTVL.

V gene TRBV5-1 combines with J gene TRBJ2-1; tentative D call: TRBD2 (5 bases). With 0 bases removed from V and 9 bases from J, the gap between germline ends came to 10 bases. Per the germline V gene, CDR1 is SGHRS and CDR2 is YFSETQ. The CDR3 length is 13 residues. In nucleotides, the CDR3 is TGCGCCAGCAGCTTGGCCGGGGTCGGTGAGCAGTTCTTC. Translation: CASSLAGVGEQFF.

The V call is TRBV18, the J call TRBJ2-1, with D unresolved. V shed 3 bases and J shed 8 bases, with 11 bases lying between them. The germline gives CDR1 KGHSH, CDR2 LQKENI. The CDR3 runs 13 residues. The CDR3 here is CASSPGEQDEQFF. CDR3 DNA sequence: TGTGCCAGCTCACCCGGAGAGCAGGATGAGCAGTTCTTC.

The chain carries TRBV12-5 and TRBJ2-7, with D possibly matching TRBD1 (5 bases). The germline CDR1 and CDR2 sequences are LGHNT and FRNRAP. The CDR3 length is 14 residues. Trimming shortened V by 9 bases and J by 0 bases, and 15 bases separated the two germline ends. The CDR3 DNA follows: TGTGCTAGGAGACAGCAGTATCCCTCCTACGAGCAGTACTTC. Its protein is CARRQQYPSYEQYF.

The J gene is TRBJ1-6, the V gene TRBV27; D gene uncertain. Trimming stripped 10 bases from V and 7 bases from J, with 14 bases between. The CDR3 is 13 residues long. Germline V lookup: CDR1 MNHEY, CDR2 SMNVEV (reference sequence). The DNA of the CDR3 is TGTGCCACCGGAGTATCCCCCAATTCACCCCTCCACTTT. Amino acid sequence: CATGVSPNSPLHF.

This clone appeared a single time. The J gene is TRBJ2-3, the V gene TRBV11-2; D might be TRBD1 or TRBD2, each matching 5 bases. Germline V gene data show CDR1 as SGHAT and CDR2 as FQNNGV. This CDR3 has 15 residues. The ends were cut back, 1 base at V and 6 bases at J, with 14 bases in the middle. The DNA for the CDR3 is TGTGCCAGCAGCTTAGGTGGTCGCGAGGGGGATACGCAGTATTTT. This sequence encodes CASSLGGREGDTQYF.

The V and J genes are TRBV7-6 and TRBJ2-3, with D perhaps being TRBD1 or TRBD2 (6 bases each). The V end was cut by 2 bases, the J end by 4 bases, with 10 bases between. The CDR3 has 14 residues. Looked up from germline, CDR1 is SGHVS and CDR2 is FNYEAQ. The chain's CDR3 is CASSLMGGADTQYF. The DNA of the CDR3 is TGTGCCAGCAGCTTAATGGGGGGCGCAGATACGCAGTATTTT. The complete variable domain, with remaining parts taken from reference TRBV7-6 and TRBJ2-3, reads GAGVSQSPRYKVTKRGQDVALRCDPISGHVSLYWYRQALGQGPEFLTYFNYEAQQDKSGLPNDRFSAERPEGSISTLTIQRTEQRDSAMYRCASSLMGGADTQYFGPGTRLTVL.

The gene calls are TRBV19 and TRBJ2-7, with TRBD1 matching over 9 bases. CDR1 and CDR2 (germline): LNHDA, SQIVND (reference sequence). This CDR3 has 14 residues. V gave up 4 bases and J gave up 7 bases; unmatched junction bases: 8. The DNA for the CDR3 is TGTGCCAGTAGTAGGACAGGGGCTTGGGGTGAGCAGTACTTC. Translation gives CASSRTGAWGEQYF.

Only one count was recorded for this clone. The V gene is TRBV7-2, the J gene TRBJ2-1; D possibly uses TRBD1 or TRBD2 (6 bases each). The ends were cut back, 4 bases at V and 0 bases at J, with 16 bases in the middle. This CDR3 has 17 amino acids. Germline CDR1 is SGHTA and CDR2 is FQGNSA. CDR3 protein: CASSSSGGFFSYNEQFF. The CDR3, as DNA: TGTGCCAGCAGCTCATCCGGGGGCTTTTTCTCCTACAATGAGCAGTTCTTC.

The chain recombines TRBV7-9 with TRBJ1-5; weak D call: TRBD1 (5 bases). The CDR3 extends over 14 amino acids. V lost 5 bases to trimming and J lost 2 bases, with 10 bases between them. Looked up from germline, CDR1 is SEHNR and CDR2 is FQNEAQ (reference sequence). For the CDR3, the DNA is TGTGCCAGCAGCAACCGGGACGGCAATCAGCCCCAGCATTTT. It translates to CASSNRDGNQPQHF.

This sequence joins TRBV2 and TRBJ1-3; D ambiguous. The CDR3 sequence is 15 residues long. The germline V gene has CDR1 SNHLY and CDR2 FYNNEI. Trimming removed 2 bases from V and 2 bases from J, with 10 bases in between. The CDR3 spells CASSELTSAGNTIYF. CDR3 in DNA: TGTGCCAGCAGTGAACTGACCTCAGCTGGAAACACCATATATTTT.

The CDR3 DNA reads as TGTGCCAGCAGCTTGCCCCAGTGGCAAGAGACCCAGTACTTC. Protein: CASSLPQWQETQYF. V gene TRBV7-2 combines with J gene TRBJ2-5, with D uncertain. Deletions cut 3 bases from V and 2 bases from J, with 10 bases between. Looked up from germline, CDR1 is SGHTA and CDR2 is FQGNSA. The CDR3 loop spans 14 amino acids.

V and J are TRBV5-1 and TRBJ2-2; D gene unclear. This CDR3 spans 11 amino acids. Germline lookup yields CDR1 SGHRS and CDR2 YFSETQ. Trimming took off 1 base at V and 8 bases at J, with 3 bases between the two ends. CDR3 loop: CASSLPGELFF. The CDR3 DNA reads TGCGCCAGCAGCTTGCCGGGGGAGCTGTTTTTT. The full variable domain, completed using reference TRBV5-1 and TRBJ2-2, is KAGVTQTPRYLIKTRGQQVTLSCSPISGHRSVSWYQQTPGQGLQFLFEYFSETQRNKGNFPGRFSGRQFSNSRSEMNVSTLELGDSALYLCASSLPGELFFGEGSRLTVL.

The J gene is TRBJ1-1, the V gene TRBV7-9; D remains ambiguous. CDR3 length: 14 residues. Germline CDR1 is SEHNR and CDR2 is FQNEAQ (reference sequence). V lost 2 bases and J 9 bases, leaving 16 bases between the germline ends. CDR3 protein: CASSLSSGIPQAFF. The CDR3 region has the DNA TGTGCCAGCAGCTTATCCTCGGGAATCCCTCAAGCTTTCTTT.

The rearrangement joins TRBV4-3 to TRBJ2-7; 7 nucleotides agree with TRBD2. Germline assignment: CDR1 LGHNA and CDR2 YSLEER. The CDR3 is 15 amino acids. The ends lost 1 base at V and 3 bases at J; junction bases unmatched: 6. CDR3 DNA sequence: TGCGCCAGCAGCCAAGCACTAGCGAGTGGCTACGAGCAGTACTTC. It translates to CASSQALASGYEQYF.

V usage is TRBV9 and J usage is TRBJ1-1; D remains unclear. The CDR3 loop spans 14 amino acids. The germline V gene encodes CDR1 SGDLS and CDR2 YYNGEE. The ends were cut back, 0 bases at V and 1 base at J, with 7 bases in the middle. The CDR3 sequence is CASSVASWNTEAFF. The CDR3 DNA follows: TGTGCCAGCAGCGTAGCTTCGTGGAACACTGAAGCTTTCTTT.

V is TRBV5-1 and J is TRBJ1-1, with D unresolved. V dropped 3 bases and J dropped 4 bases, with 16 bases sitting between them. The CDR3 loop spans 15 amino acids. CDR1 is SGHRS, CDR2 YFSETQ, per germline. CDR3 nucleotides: TGCGCCAGCAGCTCCCCGACTACTTGGGGCACTGAAGCTTTCTTT. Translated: CASSSPTTWGTEAFF.

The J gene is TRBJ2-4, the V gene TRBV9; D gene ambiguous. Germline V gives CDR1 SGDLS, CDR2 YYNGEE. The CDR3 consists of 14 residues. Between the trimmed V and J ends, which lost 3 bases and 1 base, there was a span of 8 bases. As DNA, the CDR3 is TGTGCCAGCAGCGGGCGCGGTGCCAAAAACATTCAGTACTTC. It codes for CASSGRGAKNIQYF.